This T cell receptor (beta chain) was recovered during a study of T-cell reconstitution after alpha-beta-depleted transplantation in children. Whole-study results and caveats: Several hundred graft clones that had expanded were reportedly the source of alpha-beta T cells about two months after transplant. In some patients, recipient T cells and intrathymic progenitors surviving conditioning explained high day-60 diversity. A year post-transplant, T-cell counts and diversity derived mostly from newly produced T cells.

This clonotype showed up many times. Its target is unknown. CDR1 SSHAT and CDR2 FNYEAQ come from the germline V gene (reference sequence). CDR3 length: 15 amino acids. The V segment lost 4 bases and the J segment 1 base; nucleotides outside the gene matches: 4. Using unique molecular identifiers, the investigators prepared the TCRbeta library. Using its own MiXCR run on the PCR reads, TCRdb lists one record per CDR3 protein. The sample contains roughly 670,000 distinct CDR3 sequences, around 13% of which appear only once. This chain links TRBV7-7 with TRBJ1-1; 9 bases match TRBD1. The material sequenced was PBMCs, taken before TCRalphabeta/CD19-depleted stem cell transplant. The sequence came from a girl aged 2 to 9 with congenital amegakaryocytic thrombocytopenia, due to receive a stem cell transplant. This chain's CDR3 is CASSSWTGENTEAFF. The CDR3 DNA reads TGTGCCAGCAGCTCCTGGACAGGGGAGAACACTGAAGCTTTCTTT.